The text below deals with one TCR beta chain. Its antigen is still unknown. This entry belongs to a study of CD4+ T cells in melanoma. Study-level findings and limits: A reported correlation linked neoantigen-specific CD4+ T cells to CD8+, macrophage and B cell function.

Method: immunoSEQ multiplex PCR; TCRdb's copy keeps in-frame clones and lacks some. Altogether approximately 20,000 clones are present, about 80% being singletons, with the ten largest covering less than 4.5%. The CDR3 extends over 14 amino acids. V was shortened by 2 bases and J by 0 bases, with 5 bases between the two germline ends. Germline V CDR1 and CDR2: MNHEY, SVGAGI. The sequencing input was cells from a culture (not recorded whether cultured in vitro). This TCR was sampled from a human donor with melanoma. This chain links TRBV6-5 with TRBJ2-1, with unresolved D. CDR3 sequence: CASSYSLSYNEQFF. CDR3 bases: TGTGCCAGCAGTTACAGCCTCTCCTACAATGAGCAGTTCTTC.